This TCR beta chain comes out of a study of shared clonotypes between healthy human individuals. Caucasian adults living in Nashville, Tennessee, provided all samples. CD45RA+ naive and CD45RA-negative memory subsets were separated from CD4+ cells. CDR1 MNHGY and CDR2 SAAAGT come from the germline V gene. The CDR3 runs to 16 residues. Germline trimming cut 6 bases from V and 7 bases from J; bases unmatched to any gene: 14. The protocol was immunoSEQ multiplex PCR, while the TCRdb copy is restricted to in-frame clones and leaves out a portion. Of 2 million to 2.5 million clones in the sample, about 90% are singletons; the top ten hold approximately 0.4%. General study results and limits: Researchers found naive subsets generally carried larger estimated richness than memory subsets.

As to this clone: The antigen is undetermined.

The receptor was isolated from a man aged 18 to 35 in good health. Some clones in this sample may be carry-over from other donors' samples. The sequenced material came from naive CD4+ T cells from PBMCs. The subset was: CD45RA+ positively selected. The V call is TRBV6-8, the J call TRBJ1-4, with 7 bases fitting TRBD1. In nucleotides, the CDR3 is TGTGCCAGCAGCATACTTGACAGGGTAAGTGGTGAAAAACTGTTTTTT. It is translated as CASSILDRVSGEKLFF.